The clone carrying this TCR beta chain was counted between two and nine times. This specimen comes from a study of CD8 T cells in Susac syndrome. RNA was extracted with the RNeasy kit, and a quantity of roughly 0.5 to 1 ug was reverse transcribed using random hexamers. Via MiXCR, TCRdb re-called the immunoSEQ multiplex PCR reads, giving one row per CDR3 protein. The table records under 200,000 distinct CDR3 sequences, 85% to 95% of them present only once. V was clipped by 0 bases and J by 7 bases, with 17 bases between them. In germline, CDR1 is SGHRS, CDR2 YFSETQ. The CDR3 is 16 amino acids. Sequencing input: CD4+ T cells from PBMCs. The receptor was isolated from a human donor in good health. The chain uses TRBV5-1 and TRBJ2-1; possibly TRBD2 for D (6 bases). CDR3 sequence: CASSLAFGRERNEQFF. CDR3 DNA sequence: TGCGCCAGCAGCTTGGCTTTCGGGAGAGAGAGGAATGAGCAGTTCTTC.